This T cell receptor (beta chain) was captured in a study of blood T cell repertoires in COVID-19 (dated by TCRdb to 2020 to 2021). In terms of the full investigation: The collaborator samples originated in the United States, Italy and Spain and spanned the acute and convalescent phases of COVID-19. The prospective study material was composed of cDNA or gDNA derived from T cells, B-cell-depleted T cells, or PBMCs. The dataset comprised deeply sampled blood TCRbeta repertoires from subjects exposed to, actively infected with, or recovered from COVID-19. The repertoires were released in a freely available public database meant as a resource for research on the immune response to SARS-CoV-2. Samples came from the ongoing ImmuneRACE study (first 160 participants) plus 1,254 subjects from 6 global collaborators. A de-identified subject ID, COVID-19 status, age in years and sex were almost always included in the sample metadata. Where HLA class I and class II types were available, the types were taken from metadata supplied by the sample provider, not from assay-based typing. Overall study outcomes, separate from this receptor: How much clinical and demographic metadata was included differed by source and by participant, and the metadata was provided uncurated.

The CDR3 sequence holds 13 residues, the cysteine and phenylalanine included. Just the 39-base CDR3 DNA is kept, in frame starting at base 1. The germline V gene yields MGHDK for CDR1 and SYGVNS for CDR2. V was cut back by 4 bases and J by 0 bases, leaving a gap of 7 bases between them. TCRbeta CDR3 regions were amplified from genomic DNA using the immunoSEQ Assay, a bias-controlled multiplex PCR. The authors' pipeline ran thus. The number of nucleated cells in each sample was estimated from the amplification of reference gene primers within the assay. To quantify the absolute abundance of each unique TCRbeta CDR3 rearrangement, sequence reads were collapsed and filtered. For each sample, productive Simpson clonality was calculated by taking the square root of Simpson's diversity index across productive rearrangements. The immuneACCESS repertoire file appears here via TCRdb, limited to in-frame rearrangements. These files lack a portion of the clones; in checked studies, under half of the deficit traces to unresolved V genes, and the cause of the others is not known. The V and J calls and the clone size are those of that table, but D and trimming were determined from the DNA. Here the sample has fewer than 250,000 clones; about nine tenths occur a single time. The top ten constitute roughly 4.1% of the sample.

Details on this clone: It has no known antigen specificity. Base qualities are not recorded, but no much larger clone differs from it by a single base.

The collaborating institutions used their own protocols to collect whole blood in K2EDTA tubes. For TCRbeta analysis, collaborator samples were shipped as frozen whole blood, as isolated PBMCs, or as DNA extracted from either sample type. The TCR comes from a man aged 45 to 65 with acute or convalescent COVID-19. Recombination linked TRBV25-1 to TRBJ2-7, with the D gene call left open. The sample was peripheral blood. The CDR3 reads CASSAQPSYEQYF. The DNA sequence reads TGTGCCAGCAGTGCACAGCCCTCCTACGAGCAGTACTTC.